The entry that follows covers one TCR beta chain sequence. Its target is not known. Assays captured 10^5 or so TCR templates per sample. Using immunoSEQ multiplex PCR, the repertoire was profiled, and TCRdb retains in-frame clones only, with some absent. Of 87,000 or so clones listed, 94% are singletons. Germline loops: CDR1 LNHDA, CDR2 SQIVND (reference sequence). Trimming removed 9 bases from V and 1 base from J; junction bases left unmatched: 12. The CDR3 totals 17 residues. The data were taken from a study of siplizumab effects on memory and regulatory T cells. Overall study findings and caveats: Naive T cells were seen as more diverse than memory cells and as major alloresponse contributors.

Sample: non-Treg CD4+ T cells sorted from blood. The sequence was collected from a human donor in good health. The chain is built from TRBV19 and TRBJ2-6, with 7 bases matching TRBD1. The CDR3 nucleotides read TGTGCCAGCAAGTTATCGACAGGGTGGTCTGGGGCCAACGTCCTGACTTTC. Translating it yields CASKLSTGWSGANVLTF.